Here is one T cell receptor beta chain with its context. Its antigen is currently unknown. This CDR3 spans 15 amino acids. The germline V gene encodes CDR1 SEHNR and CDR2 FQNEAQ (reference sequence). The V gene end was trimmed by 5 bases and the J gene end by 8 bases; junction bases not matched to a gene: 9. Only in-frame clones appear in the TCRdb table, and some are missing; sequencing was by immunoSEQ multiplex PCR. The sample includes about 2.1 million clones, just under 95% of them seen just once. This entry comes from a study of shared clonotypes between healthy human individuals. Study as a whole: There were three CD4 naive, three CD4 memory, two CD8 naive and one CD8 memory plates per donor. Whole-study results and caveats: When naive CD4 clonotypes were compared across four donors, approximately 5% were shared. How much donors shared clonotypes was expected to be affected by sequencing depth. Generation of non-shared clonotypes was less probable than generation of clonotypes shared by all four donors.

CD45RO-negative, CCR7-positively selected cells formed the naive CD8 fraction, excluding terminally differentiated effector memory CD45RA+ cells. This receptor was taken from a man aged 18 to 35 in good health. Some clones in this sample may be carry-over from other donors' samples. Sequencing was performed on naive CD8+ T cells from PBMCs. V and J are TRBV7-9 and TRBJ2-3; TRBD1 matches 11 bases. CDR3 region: CASSPARDRGVTQYF. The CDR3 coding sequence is TGTGCCAGCAGCCCTGCCCGGGACAGGGGGGTTACGCAGTATTTT.